The 8 T cell receptor beta chains presented below share a single source sample, sequenced in a study of PD-1 blockade in classical Hodgkin lymphoma. TCRdb keeps only in-frame clones here, not all; method: immunoSEQ multiplex PCR. Of roughly 60,000 clones listed, about 88% are singletons. Every patient had relapsed following autologous stem cell transplantation, and cohorts differed in brentuximab vedotin exposure. The starting material was peripheral blood mononuclear cells (PBMCs), obtained before the second cycle of nivolumab. The source of these receptors is a human donor with classical Hodgkin lymphoma.

This chain links TRBV7-3 with TRBJ2-1; TRBD1 matches 9 bases. Trimming cost V 3 bases and J 3 bases; bases outside gene matches: 3. CDR3 size: 15 residues. CDR1 is SGHTA and CDR2 is FQGTGA in the germline V gene. This chain's CDR3 is CASSFGQGSYNEQFF. The CDR3 DNA is TGTGCCAGCAGCTTCGGACAGGGGAGCTACAATGAGCAGTTCTTC.

The V call is TRBV21-1, the J call TRBJ2-7; TRBD1 was called by the table and not checked on the DNA. TRBV21-1 represents a pseudogene. The CDR3 extends over 15 amino acids. The CDR3: CASSKGGDRHYEQYF. The CDR3 DNA sequence: TGTGCCAGCAGCAAAGGGGGGGACAGGCACTACGAGCAGTACTTC.

V and J are TRBV28 and TRBJ1-2, with D possibly matching TRBD1 (5 bases). Trimming removed 5 bases from V and 6 bases from J, with 19 bases in between. This CDR3 comprises 15 residues. Germline loops: CDR1 MDHEN, CDR2 SYDVKM. The CDR3, as DNA: TGTGCCAGCAGTCCTAGGTGGGGGACCCATGATGGCTACACCTTC. Protein: CASSPRWGTHDGYTF.

This clone was counted between two and nine times. V usage is TRBV19 and J usage is TRBJ1-6, with a weak D call TRBD1 (6 bases). The CDR3 runs to 15 residues. Germline assignment: CDR1 LNHDA and CDR2 SQIVND (reference sequence). The V end lost 1 base, the J end lost 7 bases, and 11 bases lay between the germline ends. CDR3 coding DNA: TGTGCCAGTAGTATAGGTGGGGGGGGCAATTCACCCCTCCACTTT. It specifies CASSIGGGGNSPLHF.

The gene calls are TRBV27 and TRBJ2-1, with TRBD1 matching 7 bases. CDR3 size: 15 residues. The trim removed 6 bases at V and 2 bases at J, leaving 7 bases unmatched. In germline, CDR1 is MNHEY, CDR2 SMNVEV (reference sequence). The CDR3 reads CASSRGGNTYNEQFF. DNA of the CDR3: TGTGCCAGCAGCCGAGGGGGCAATACCTACAATGAGCAGTTCTTC.

The chain has TRBV2 and TRBJ2-3; TRBD1 matches 7 bases. CDR3 length: 14 amino acids. V lost 6 bases, J lost 2 bases, and 5 bases stayed unmatched. CDR1 and CDR2 (germline): SNHLY, FYNNEI. The CDR3 region is CASRTGTTTDTQYF. In nucleotides, the CDR3 is TGTGCCAGCAGGACAGGGACGACCACAGATACGCAGTATTTT.

The V and J genes are TRBV5-1 and TRBJ2-5, with D perhaps matching TRBD2 (6 bases). This CDR3 spans 15 amino acids. CDR1 is SGHRS, CDR2 YFSETQ, per germline. V was cut by 1 base and J by 2 bases, with 12 bases left in between. CDR3 loop: CASSLSGLLQETQYF. CDR3 in DNA: TGCGCCAGCAGCTTGTCGGGACTCCTACAAGAGACCCAGTACTTC.

The CDR3 nucleotides read TGTGCCAGCAGCCCCTATAGAGTGAGCACTGAAGCTTTCTTT. Its protein is CASSPYRVSTEAFF. The rearrangement links TRBV6-5 to TRBJ1-1; no firm D call. The CDR3 has 14 amino acids. V was shortened by 6 bases and J by 4 bases, with 15 bases between the two germline ends. The germline V gene encodes CDR1 MNHEY and CDR2 SVGAGI.